This is a list of T cell receptor beta chains from one sample in a study of T cell changes during pregnancy in multiple sclerosis. The assay was immunoSEQ multiplex PCR, and TCRdb's table has in-frame clones only and misses some. The sample lists approximately 130,000 clones, about 95% seen once, with around 0.46% in the top ten. This material consisted of peripheral blood, taken after pregnancy. The receptors were gathered from a female donor with multiple sclerosis, enrolled in a pregnancy study. The CDR3 runs from the conserved cysteine through the conserved F or W. A D gene is named only where the DNA matches it firmly. Expanded clones get a size class; other rows say once, few or many, or leave the size out.

>TRBJ1-1|TRBV6-6|-|-
TGTGCCACTATTCCGGGACAGAACACTGAAGCTTTCTTT
CATIPGQNTEAFF
>TRBJ2-1|TRBV2|-|-
TGTGCCAGCAGTGATGAGAAGCTCTCTGAGCAGTTCTTC
CASSDEKLSEQFF
>TRBJ1-2|TRBV27|TRBD1|once
TGTGCCAGCAGTTACGGGGCAGGGGGAAACTATGGCTACACCTTC
CASSYGAGGNYGYTF
>TRBJ1-5|TRBV28|TRBD1|-
TGTGCCAGCAGTTTACCTTACAGGGGAAATCAGCCCCAGCATTTT
CASSLPYRGNQPQHF
>TRBJ1-6|TRBV4-3|-|-
TGCGCCAGCAGCCTAGAGGAGAATTCACCCCTCCACTTT
CASSLEENSPLHF
>TRBJ2-3|TRBV7-9|TRBD1|-
TGTGCCAGCAGCGCAACAGGGGGAAGCACAGATACGCAGTATTTT
CASSATGGSTDTQYF
>TRBJ2-7|TRBV5-6|TRBD2|-
TGTGCCAGCAGCCCTATCTGGCTAGCGGCTAACTACGAGCAGTACTTC
CASSPIWLAANYEQYF
>TRBJ2-3|TRBV7-2|-|-
TGTGCCAGCACCATTCGCGTTCCAGATACGCAGTATTTT
CASTIRVPDTQYF
>TRBJ2-3|TRBV5-1|TRBD1|-
TGCGCCAGCAGCTCCCGGGACAGGCTCTCATACACAGATACGCAGTATTTT
CASSSRDRLSYTDTQYF
>TRBJ2-1|TRBV15|-|-
TGTGCCACCCGGGGGATCTCCTACAATGAGCAGTTCTTC
CATRGISYNEQFF
>TRBJ1-4|TRBV7-9|TRBD1|-
TGTGCCAGCAGCGCGGGACAGCTCTCAACTAATGAAAAACTGTTTTTT
CASSAGQLSTNEKLFF
>TRBJ1-2|TRBV27|-|-
TGTGCCAGCAGTTTATCGTTTGCCCAGGGAAACCTTTTTGGTGGTGGCTACACCTTC
CASSLSFAQGNLFGGGYTF
>TRBJ2-3|TRBV29-1|TRBD2|-
TGCAGCGTTGAAGCCTCTGGACTAGCGGGCACAGATACGCAGTATTTT
CSVEASGLAGTDTQYF
>TRBJ2-3|TRBV27|-|-
TGTGCCAGCAGGTTCAGGCCCTACACCGATACGCAGTATTTT
CASRFRPYTDTQYF
>TRBJ2-1|TRBV10-3|-|-
TGTGCCATCAGGGACAACAGGGAATCCTACAATGAGCAGTTCTTC
CAIRDNRESYNEQFF
>TRBJ1-2|TRBV30|-|-
TGTGCCTGGAGTGGCGGTTTGGGACTTGCCTATGGCTACACCTTC
CAWSGGLGLAYGYTF
>TRBJ2-5|TRBV25-1|-|-
TGTGCCAGCAGTGCCCAAGGGGTCCAAGAGACCCAGTACTTC
CASSAQGVQETQYF
>TRBJ2-1|TRBV9|-|-
TGTGCCAGCAGCCCCCAGGGAACGGACTACAATGAGCAGTTCTTC
CASSPQGTDYNEQFF
>TRBJ2-5|TRBV5-6|-|-
TGTGCCAGCAGCCCCTCCGGAGAGACCCAGTACTTC
CASSPSGETQYF
>TRBJ1-2|TRBV18|TRBD1|-
TGTGCCAGCTCACCTCAGGGGGCGCGTGGCTACACCTTC
CASSPQGARGYTF
>TRBJ1-1|TRBV9|-|-
TGTGCCAGCAGCGTAGTTAGTGGGAGTAGCACTGAAGCTTTCTTT
CASSVVSGSSTEAFF
>TRBJ2-3|TRBV7-8|TRBD1|-
TGTGCCAGCAGCTTAGCATGGGACAGGGGCGCCAGATCCCCAGGAGATACGCAGTATTTT
CASSLAWDRGARSPGDTQYF